The table lists the clone carrying this T cell receptor (beta chain) with many counts. The data were obtained in a study of breast tumors, draining lymph nodes, adjacent tissues. Each CDR3 protein is one row after TCRdb ran MiXCR on the multiplex PCR reads. In the table there are fewer than 250,000 distinct CDR3 sequences, roughly 32% of which are singletons. Samples came from axillary lymph nodes draining the breast cancer. The CDR3 spans 15 residues. V dropped 1 base and J dropped 3; count of bases not matched to a gene: 4. CDR1 is SGHDN and CDR2 is FVKESK in the germline V gene. The sequence came from a female donor with breast cancer. Some clones in this sample may be carry-over from other donors' samples. Input material: axillary lymph node tissue. This chain joins TRBV14 and TRBJ2-7, with 9 bases fitting TRBD1. CDR3 protein: CASSQGTGDIYEQYF. CDR3 DNA sequence: TGTGCCAGCAGCCAAGGGACAGGGGATATCTACGAGCAGTACTTC.